This T cell receptor beta chain was captured in a study of beta chain features in type 1 diabetes. This clone showed up just a few times. The whole isolated RNA underwent reverse transcription, so sequencing captured expressed TCRB transcripts. TCRdb's table, derived via immunoSEQ multiplex PCR, lists solely in-frame clones and lacks some. The sample has about 240,000 clones, about 30% seen once. Germline V gene data show CDR1 as SGHAT and CDR2 as FQNNGV. The CDR3 sequence is 15 residues long. The junction had 6 bases not matched to a gene; V was cut back by 4 bases and J by 4 bases. The chain carries TRBV11-2 and TRBJ2-3; 9 nucleotides align to TRBD1. Source material: central memory CD4+ T cells from blood. The origin of this receptor is a man aged 30 to 39 in good health. CDR3 in amino acids: CASSSRQGGSDTQYF. The DNA for the CDR3 is TGTGCCAGCAGCTCCAGACAGGGGGGTTCAGATACGCAGTATTTT.